Reported below is one T cell receptor beta chain. Its cognate antigen is unknown. Assay runs were performed at deep level. The assay was immunoSEQ multiplex PCR, and TCRdb's table has in-frame clones only and misses some. The sample has some 500,000 clones; more than 95% are singletons. From germline, CDR1 is MNHNY and CDR2 SVGAGI (reference sequence). The CDR3 spans 14 residues. V dropped 0 bases and J dropped 5; count of bases not matched to a gene: 0. The sample belongs to a study of shared clonotypes between healthy human individuals. Study-wide findings and caveats: Represented diversity (both genetic and exposure-history) was limited by the small number of donors. Naive subsets usually exceeded memory subsets in estimated richness.

The chain links TRBV6-6 to TRBJ1-4, with 7 positions matching TRBD1. The sequence derives from a woman in her 30s in good health. Sample: naive CD4+ T cells sorted from blood. The subset here: CD45RA+ positively selected. CDR3 coding DNA: TGTGCCAGCAGTTACTCCAGGGGGAATGAAAAACTGTTTTTT. It is translated as CASSYSRGNEKLFF.